This TCR beta chain was recovered during a study of T cell repertoires in cytomegalovirus infection. The CDR3 consists of 15 residues. Trimming stripped 2 bases from V and 3 bases from J, with 14 bases between. TCRdb analysed the reads with MiXCR anew, one entry per CDR3 protein. The sample lists about 360,000 distinct CDR3 sequences, roughly 20% occurring once. This clonotype appeared a few times. The V call is TRBV12-3 or TRBV12-4, the J call TRBJ2-7; D gene unclear. This TCR derives from a human donor in good health (CMV status not recorded). Some clones in this sample may be carry-over from other donors' samples. The sample was PBMCs. For the CDR3, the DNA is TGTGCCAGCAGTTTATTGACCCCCCGAGGCTACGAGCAGTACTTC. Protein product: CASSLLTPRGYEQYF.